A single sample gave rise to the 5 T cell receptor beta chains below, sequenced in a study of T cells after yellow fever vaccination. TCRdb reanalysed the 5' RACE reads using MiXCR and keeps one entry per CDR3 protein. The sample contains about 320,000 distinct CDR3 sequences, under 15% of which appear only once. The sample was CD4+ T cells sorted from PBMCs, taken 15 days after the yellow fever booster vaccination. Source of these receptors: a man younger than 35 who received the YFV17D yellow fever vaccine.

The rearrangement links TRBV7-6 to TRBJ1-2; weak D call: TRBD1 (5 bases). The V end lost 3 bases, the J end lost 4 bases, and 9 bases lay between the germline ends. This CDR3 is built from 13 residues. Germline assignment: CDR1 SGHVS and CDR2 FNYEAQ. CDR3 region: CASSFDSSYGYTF. In DNA form, the CDR3 reads TGTGCCAGCAGCTTTGACAGTTCCTATGGCTACACCTTC.

This clonotype was seen just once. The junction differs from germline at one of its ends, possibly a read error. The chain combines TRBV18 with TRBJ2-7; 8 nucleotides agree with TRBD1. The CDR3 sequence is 14 residues long. CDR1 is KGHSH and CDR2 is LQKENI in the germline V gene. CDR3 coding DNA: TGTGACAGCTCACCACTCGCAGGGGGCGACGAGCAGTACTTC. Translated: CDSSPLAGGDEQYF.

CDR3 amino acids: CASSQAGTVSYNEQFF. Written as DNA, the CDR3 is TGTGCCAGCAGCCAAGCCGGGACAGTGAGCTACAATGAGCAGTTCTTC. V gene TRBV3-1 combines with J gene TRBJ2-1, with 7 bases identical to TRBD1. This CDR3 has 16 residues. V dropped 1 base and J dropped 3; count of bases not matched to a gene: 6. The germline V gene has CDR1 LGHDT and CDR2 YNNKEL (reference sequence).

This clonotype was counted ten times or more. The V call is TRBV7-2, the J call TRBJ2-1; 8 positions agree with TRBD1. Germline loops: CDR1 SGHTA, CDR2 FQGNSA. The trim removed 3 bases at V and 6 bases at J, leaving 7 bases unmatched. The CDR3 runs to 15 residues. The DNA for the CDR3 is TGTGCCAGCAGCTTTTGGACAGGGCTCGCCAATGAGCAGTTCTTC. Protein sequence: CASSFWTGLANEQFF.

This clonotype was observed a handful of times. The rearrangement joins TRBV28 to TRBJ1-1; 9 bases match TRBD1. V gave up 7 bases and J gave up 8 bases; unmatched junction bases: 11. Germline V gene sequence: CDR1 MDHEN, CDR2 SYDVKM. The CDR3 loop spans 14 amino acids. The DNA of the CDR3 is TGTGCCAGCACCCCATACAGGGGGCTGTCGGAAGCTTTCTTT. Residues: CASTPYRGLSEAFF.